The source of this TCR beta chain is a study of lymphopenia after photon versus proton radiotherapy. Produced via immunoSEQ multiplex PCR; TCRdb's table is partial and in-frame only. Here the sample spans more than 20,000 clones, 85% being singletons. Findings and limits, study-wide: Post-nadir diversity loss with photons came from oligoclonal expansion, particularly CD8+ Temra cells. Proton therapy kept repertoires fairly stable, unlike photons, which gained effector/memory cells.

This clone was seen once. Its specificity is unknown. There are 17 residues in the CDR3. The germline gives CDR1 SGHNT, CDR2 YYREEE (reference sequence). Trimming pared 0 bases from V and 4 bases from J, leaving 18 bases between. Here the sequenced sample was peripheral blood, taken from a patient treated with photon-based radiotherapy. The gene calls are TRBV5-4 and TRBJ2-3; no clear D. The source is a man between 60 and 70 years old with pancreatic cancer. The CDR3 spells CASSLDRSDGGSDTQYF. The CDR3 coding sequence is TGTGCCAGCAGCTTGGATCGGTCCGATGGTGGATCAGATACGCAGTATTTT.